These 17 T cell receptor beta chains originate from one sample sequenced in a study of T cells expressing NK-cell markers. Reanalyzing the 5' RACE reads, TCRdb keeps one entry per CDR3 protein, without DNA. The data show 350,000 to 500,000 distinct CDR3 sequences, and the top ten clones hold roughly 7.2%. Sequenced sample: blood T cells: a sorted CD56 or NKG2C T cell subset, CD4+ or CD8+ T cells, or bulk PBMC T cells (not recorded which). These receptors were collected from a woman between 18 and 75 years old in good health.

The rearrangement links TRBV6-5 to TRBJ2-3; TCRdb's D call of TRBD2 is untestable without DNA. From germline, CDR1 is MNHEY and CDR2 SVGAGI. The CDR3 loop spans 17 amino acids. The CDR3 spells CASSYSGTSGGTDTQYF.

The J gene is TRBJ2-3, the V gene TRBV7-2; TCRdb's D call of TRBD1 is untestable without DNA. CDR1 and CDR2 (germline): SGHTA, FQGNSA. This CDR3 is built from 13 residues. CDR3 region: CASSLGTDTTQYF.

This chain connects TRBV20-1 to TRBJ2-1. The CDR3 runs to 12 residues. Germline V gene lookup returns CDR1 DFQATT and CDR2 SNEGSKA (reference sequence). CDR3 in amino acids: CSAKVQLNEQFF.

The chain couples TRBV11-2 to TRBJ2-2; without DNA, the TCRdb call of TRBD2 cannot be checked. This CDR3 has 14 amino acids. The germline V gene encodes CDR1 SGHAT and CDR2 FQNNGV. CDR3 loop: CASSLGLVGGELFF.

The rearrangement links TRBV25-1 to TRBJ1-1. This CDR3 spans 13 amino acids. Germline loops: CDR1 MGHDK, CDR2 SYGVNS. CDR3 residues: CASSAAATTEAFF.

The rearrangement uses TRBV19 and TRBJ1-1. CDR3 length equals 13 residues. The germline gives CDR1 LNHDA, CDR2 SQIVND (reference sequence). CDR3 in amino acids: CASSIYKNTEAFF.

The chain is built from TRBV28 and TRBJ1-5. The CDR3 spans 14 residues. Germline V lookup: CDR1 MDHEN, CDR2 SYDVKM. This CDR3 is CASIRGGYNQPQHF.

This chain connects TRBV19 to TRBJ2-1; TCRdb's D gene call, TRBD2, goes unchecked for lack of DNA. There are 15 residues in the CDR3. Germline V gene data show CDR1 as LNHDA and CDR2 as SQIVND (reference sequence). CDR3: CASRTTSGPYNEQFF.

The V call is TRBV12-3 or TRBV12-4, the J call TRBJ2-1; the D call of TRBD2 rests on TCRdb alone, since no DNA is present to check it. The length of the CDR3 is 16 residues. This chain's CDR3 is CASSPYSGGPHNEQFF.

The rearrangement joins TRBV5-1 to TRBJ1-1; TCRdb proposes TRBD1, but this gene call is untestable without DNA. The CDR3 length is 15 residues. The V gene's germline CDR1 is SGHRS and CDR2 YFSETQ. CDR3 amino acids: CASRRGLLMNTEAFF.

This chain links TRBV20-1 with TRBJ1-5. This CDR3 region has 16 residues. CDR1 is DFQATT and CDR2 is SNEGSKA in the germline V gene (reference sequence). The CDR3 is CSARDVWEGSNQPQHF.

CDR3: CASTSGDRGTDTQYF. V and J are TRBV7-6 and TRBJ2-3; TCRdb's D call, TRBD1, is unchecked because there is no DNA. Per the germline V gene, CDR1 is SGHVS and CDR2 is FNYEAQ. This CDR3 contains 15 residues.

Here the CDR3 reads CASSGRMGDYGYTF. The chain combines TRBV11-2 with TRBJ1-2; TCRdb outputs TRBD1, but without DNA this stays unchecked. The length of the CDR3 is 14 residues. Germline values: CDR1 SGHAT, CDR2 FQNNGV.

The chain employs TRBV6-5 and TRBJ1-2; TCRdb's D call of TRBD1 is untestable without DNA. Looked up from germline, CDR1 is MNHEY and CDR2 is SVGAGI. This CDR3 has 12 residues. CDR3 residues: CASRGQAVGYTF.

The rearrangement joins TRBV20-1 to TRBJ2-1; TCRdb's D gene call, TRBD1, goes unchecked for lack of DNA. This CDR3 spans 14 amino acids. Looked up from germline, CDR1 is DFQATT and CDR2 is SNEGSKA (reference sequence). The CDR3 spells CSARGTYSYNEQFF.

The chain carries TRBV9 and TRBJ1-4; TCRdb designates TRBD1, a call that cannot be tested without DNA. Germline loops: CDR1 SGDLS, CDR2 YYNGEE. This CDR3 contains 15 residues. CDR3 protein: CASSPQTGRGEKLFF.

The rearrangement joins TRBV12-3 or TRBV12-4 to TRBJ1-6; TCRdb reports TRBD1, a call that lacks DNA to check it against. The CDR3 is 16 residues long. The CDR3 spells CASSPRGQGMNSPLHF.